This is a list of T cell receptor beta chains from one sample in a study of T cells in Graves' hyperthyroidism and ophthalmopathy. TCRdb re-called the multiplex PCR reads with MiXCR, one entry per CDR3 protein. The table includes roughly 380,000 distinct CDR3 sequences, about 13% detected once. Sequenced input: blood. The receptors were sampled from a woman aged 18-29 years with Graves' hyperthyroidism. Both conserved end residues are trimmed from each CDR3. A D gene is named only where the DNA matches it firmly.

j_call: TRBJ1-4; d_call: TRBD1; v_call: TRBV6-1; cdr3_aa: ASSEGTGWDEKLF
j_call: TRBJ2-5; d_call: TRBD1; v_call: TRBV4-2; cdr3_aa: ASSQEWGQAETQY
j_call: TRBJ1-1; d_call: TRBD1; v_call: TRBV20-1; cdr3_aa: SARDISGTVNTEAF
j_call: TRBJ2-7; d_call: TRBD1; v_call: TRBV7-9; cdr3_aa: ASSFLTRQGDRYEQY
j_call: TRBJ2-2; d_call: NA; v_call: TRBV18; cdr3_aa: ASSPPSGNTGELF
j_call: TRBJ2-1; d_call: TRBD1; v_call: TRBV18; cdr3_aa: ASSSGTGNLGEQF
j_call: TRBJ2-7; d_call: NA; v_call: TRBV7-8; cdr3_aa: ASSSRQNFGTYEQY
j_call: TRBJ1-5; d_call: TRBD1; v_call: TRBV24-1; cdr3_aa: ATIRQGPSPRGNQPQH
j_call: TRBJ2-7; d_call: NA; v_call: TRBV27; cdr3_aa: ASSLEGRGLYEQY
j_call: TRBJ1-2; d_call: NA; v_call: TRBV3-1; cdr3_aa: ASSQGAYYGYT